A selection of T cell receptor beta chains follows, all from one sample in a study of early T cells in non-severe SARS-CoV-2 infection. TCRdb re-derived calls from the 5' RACE reads in MiXCR, one entry per CDR3 protein. The sample carries approximately 76,000 distinct CDR3 sequences, approximately 11% recorded once. Sequenced material: whole blood. These receptors all come from an adult who was a healthcare worker with PCR-confirmed SARS-CoV-2 infection or an uninfected control (not recorded which). The CDR3 runs from the conserved cysteine through the conserved F or W. Each record gives: J gene, V gene, D gene, clone size, CDR3 protein, CDR3 DNA. D genes are given only for firm matches. Clone size is not always given. Where it is, it says once, few, many or a class for expanded clones.

J gene: TRBJ2-7; V gene: TRBV19; D gene: TRBD1; clone size: few; CDR3 protein: CASRPGQGPYEQYF; CDR3 DNA: TGTGCCAGTAGACCAGGACAGGGTCCCTACGAGCAGTACTTC
J gene: TRBJ2-1; V gene: TRBV10-3; D gene: TRBD2; clone size: many; CDR3 protein: CAISDPSGYPANEQFF; CDR3 DNA: TGTGCCATCAGTGATCCTAGCGGTTATCCAGCCAATGAGCAGTTCTTC
J gene: TRBJ2-1; V gene: TRBV11-2; D gene: TRBD1; clone size: many; CDR3 protein: CASSLQGTGSEQFF; CDR3 DNA: TGTGCCAGCAGCCTCCAGGGGACAGGGAGTGAGCAGTTCTTC
J gene: TRBJ2-7; V gene: TRBV19; D gene: TRBD1; clone size: NA; CDR3 protein: CASRVDRGAYEQYF; CDR3 DNA: TGTGCCAGTAGAGTCGACAGGGGCGCCTACGAGCAGTACTTC
J gene: TRBJ1-4; V gene: TRBV5-5; D gene: NA; clone size: NA; CDR3 protein: CASSLGAGFATNEKLFF; CDR3 DNA: TGTGCCAGCAGCTTGGGTGCGGGGTTTGCAACTAATGAAAAACTGTTTTTT
J gene: TRBJ2-1; V gene: TRBV9; D gene: NA; clone size: few; CDR3 protein: CASSVGGAYYNEQFF; CDR3 DNA: TGTGCCAGCAGCGTAGGGGGGGCGTACTACAATGAGCAGTTCTTC
J gene: TRBJ2-2; V gene: TRBV12-5; D gene: TRBD1; clone size: few; CDR3 protein: CASGFSYRTGERTGELFF; CDR3 DNA: TGTGCTAGTGGTTTTAGCTACCGGACAGGGGAGAGGACCGGGGAGCTGTTTTTT
J gene: TRBJ2-5; V gene: TRBV19; D gene: NA; clone size: many; CDR3 protein: CASSSAGAETQYF; CDR3 DNA: TGTGCCAGTAGTTCAGCAGGGGCGGAGACCCAGTACTTC
J gene: TRBJ2-5; V gene: TRBV3-2; D gene: NA; clone size: few; CDR3 protein: CASSQGNRGSQETQYF; CDR3 DNA: TGTGCCAGCAGCCAAGGGAACAGGGGGTCCCAAGAGACCCAGTACTTC
J gene: TRBJ1-2; V gene: TRBV2; D gene: NA; clone size: NA; CDR3 protein: CASSTGGNYGYTF; CDR3 DNA: TGTGCCAGCAGTACGGGCGGGAACTATGGCTACACCTTC
J gene: TRBJ2-5; V gene: TRBV7-6; D gene: TRBD1; clone size: many; CDR3 protein: CASRPGQKVTQYF; CDR3 DNA: TGTGCCAGCAGGCCGGGACAGAAGGTGACCCAGTACTTC
J gene: TRBJ2-7; V gene: TRBV11-2; D gene: NA; clone size: many; CDR3 protein: CASSFPAQGVYEQYF; CDR3 DNA: TGTGCCAGCAGCTTTCCCGCGCAGGGAGTCTACGAGCAGTACTTC
J gene: TRBJ1-1; V gene: TRBV14; D gene: NA; clone size: many; CDR3 protein: CASSHLQRRNTEAFF; CDR3 DNA: TGTGCCAGCAGCCACCTTCAACGAAGGAACACTGAAGCTTTCTTT
J gene: TRBJ1-1; V gene: TRBV7-9; D gene: NA; clone size: NA; CDR3 protein: CASSEQDTWRNTEAFF; CDR3 DNA: TGTGCCAGCAGCGAACAGGACACTTGGCGGAACACTGAAGCTTTCTTT
J gene: TRBJ1-5; V gene: TRBV20-1; D gene: NA; clone size: few; CDR3 protein: CSARDRRNSNQPQHF; CDR3 DNA: TGCAGTGCTAGAGATCGACGGAATAGCAATCAGCCCCAGCATTTT
J gene: TRBJ2-7; V gene: TRBV7-6; D gene: NA; clone size: few; CDR3 protein: CASSLASSQAPYEQYF; CDR3 DNA: TGTGCCAGCAGCTTAGCGTCGTCGCAAGCTCCCTACGAGCAGTACTTC
J gene: TRBJ1-2; V gene: TRBV12-3/TRBV12-4; D gene: TRBD1; clone size: NA; CDR3 protein: CASSFQGGAGGYGYTF; CDR3 DNA: TGTGCCAGCAGTTTCCAGGGGGGCGCCGGTGGCTATGGCTACACCTTC
J gene: TRBJ2-7; V gene: TRBV2; D gene: NA; clone size: NA; CDR3 protein: CASSEGPGEPYEQYF; CDR3 DNA: TGTGCCAGCAGTGAAGGCCCGGGAGAGCCCTACGAGCAGTACTTC
J gene: TRBJ2-3; V gene: TRBV25-1; D gene: NA; clone size: NA; CDR3 protein: CASSESGSSTDTQYF; CDR3 DNA: TGTGCCAGCAGTGAAAGTGGCAGCTCCACAGATACGCAGTATTTT
J gene: TRBJ2-7; V gene: TRBV27; D gene: NA; clone size: many; CDR3 protein: CASSPLEGTFSYEQYF; CDR3 DNA: TGTGCCAGCAGCCCCCTTGAAGGGACTTTCTCCTACGAGCAGTACTTC
J gene: TRBJ1-1; V gene: TRBV4-2; D gene: NA; clone size: many; CDR3 protein: CASSQVLLDTEAFF; CDR3 DNA: TGTGCCAGCAGCCAAGTGCTATTAGACACTGAAGCTTTCTTT
J gene: TRBJ1-1; V gene: TRBV6-6; D gene: TRBD1; clone size: many; CDR3 protein: CASTPSGGSTEAFF; CDR3 DNA: TGTGCCAGCACCCCCTCAGGGGGCAGTACTGAAGCTTTCTTT
J gene: TRBJ1-6; V gene: TRBV12-3/TRBV12-4; D gene: NA; clone size: NA; CDR3 protein: CASRDGNSPLHF; CDR3 DNA: TGTGCCAGCAGGGACGGAAATTCACCCCTCCACTTT
J gene: TRBJ2-3; V gene: TRBV13; D gene: NA; clone size: few; CDR3 protein: CASSIYLTGTDTQYF; CDR3 DNA: TGTGCCAGCAGCATATACCTGACAGGCACAGATACGCAGTATTTT
J gene: TRBJ1-1; V gene: TRBV12-3/TRBV12-4; D gene: NA; clone size: NA; CDR3 protein: CASSLQGPNTEAFF; CDR3 DNA: TGTGCCAGCAGCCTCCAGGGTCCTAACACTGAAGCTTTCTTT
J gene: TRBJ2-3; V gene: TRBV14; D gene: NA; clone size: many; CDR3 protein: CASSLQGGTDTQYF; CDR3 DNA: TGTGCCAGCAGCCTACAGGGAGGCACAGATACGCAGTATTTT
J gene: TRBJ1-3; V gene: TRBV6-4; D gene: NA; clone size: many; CDR3 protein: CASNETRTGNTIYF; CDR3 DNA: TGTGCCAGCAATGAGACAAGGACTGGAAACACCATATATTTT
J gene: TRBJ2-3; V gene: TRBV12-3/TRBV12-4; D gene: TRBD2; clone size: NA; CDR3 protein: CASSPGGGTSTDTQYF; CDR3 DNA: TGTGCCAGCAGTCCGGGCGGGGGGACCAGCACAGATACGCAGTATTTT
J gene: TRBJ2-1; V gene: TRBV29-1; D gene: TRBD2; clone size: few; CDR3 protein: CSVEASGGADNEQFF; CDR3 DNA: TGCAGCGTTGAGGCTAGCGGGGGGGCTGACAATGAGCAGTTCTTC
J gene: TRBJ2-7; V gene: TRBV7-6; D gene: TRBD2; clone size: many; CDR3 protein: CASSREAGVGYEQYF; CDR3 DNA: TGTGCCAGCAGCCGGGAAGCGGGGGTAGGCTACGAGCAGTACTTC
J gene: TRBJ2-3; V gene: TRBV5-1; D gene: NA; clone size: few; CDR3 protein: CASSIGQSSTDTQYF; CDR3 DNA: TGCGCCAGCAGTATTGGACAGTCTAGCACAGATACGCAGTATTTT
J gene: TRBJ2-7; V gene: TRBV7-2; D gene: NA; clone size: few; CDR3 protein: CASSLRTEYEQYF; CDR3 DNA: TGTGCCAGCAGCTTAAGGACAGAGTACGAGCAGTACTTC
J gene: TRBJ2-3; V gene: TRBV11-2; D gene: TRBD2; clone size: few; CDR3 protein: CASSQTDPWRRGGVPDTQYF; CDR3 DNA: TGTGCCAGCAGCCAAACCGACCCTTGGCGGCGGGGGGGCGTCCCAGATACGCAGTATTTT
J gene: TRBJ2-7; V gene: TRBV2; D gene: NA; clone size: few; CDR3 protein: CASSARYEQYF; CDR3 DNA: TGTGCCAGCAGTGCGAGATACGAGCAGTACTTC
J gene: TRBJ2-7; V gene: TRBV24-1; D gene: NA; clone size: many; CDR3 protein: CATSPRNSDEQYF; CDR3 DNA: TGTGCCACCAGCCCCAGGAACTCGGACGAGCAGTACTTC
J gene: TRBJ1-4; V gene: TRBV6-1; D gene: NA; clone size: NA; CDR3 protein: CASKVQDSTNEKLFF; CDR3 DNA: TGTGCCAGCAAAGTCCAGGACTCAACTAATGAAAAACTGTTTTTT
J gene: TRBJ2-3; V gene: TRBV9; D gene: NA; clone size: many; CDR3 protein: CASSATHREADTQYF; CDR3 DNA: TGTGCCAGCAGCGCCACCCACAGGGAGGCAGATACGCAGTATTTT
J gene: TRBJ2-7; V gene: TRBV5-1; D gene: TRBD1; clone size: many; CDR3 protein: CASSPGTAYYEQYF; CDR3 DNA: TGCGCCAGCAGCCCAGGGACAGCTTACTACGAGCAGTACTTC
J gene: TRBJ1-4; V gene: TRBV5-1; D gene: NA; clone size: many; CDR3 protein: CASSLGAGGANEKLFF; CDR3 DNA: TGCGCCAGCAGCTTGGGAGCCGGCGGGGCTAATGAAAAACTGTTTTTT
J gene: TRBJ2-1; V gene: TRBV12-5; D gene: NA; clone size: many; CDR3 protein: CASGLAGPYNEQFF; CDR3 DNA: TGTGCTAGTGGTTTGGCAGGTCCCTACAATGAGCAGTTCTTC
J gene: TRBJ2-1; V gene: TRBV3-1; D gene: NA; clone size: few; CDR3 protein: CASSRDWGSYNEQFF; CDR3 DNA: TGTGCCAGCAGTCGGGACTGGGGCTCCTACAATGAGCAGTTCTTC
J gene: TRBJ1-5; V gene: TRBV6-1; D gene: NA; clone size: many; CDR3 protein: CASSRQDSNQPQHF; CDR3 DNA: TGTGCCAGCAGCCGACAGGATAGCAATCAGCCCCAGCATTTT
J gene: TRBJ1-2; V gene: TRBV30; D gene: NA; clone size: few; CDR3 protein: CASPPKGQNYGYTF; CDR3 DNA: TGTGCCTCGCCGCCAAAGGGCCAGAATTATGGCTACACCTTC
J gene: TRBJ1-5; V gene: TRBV12-3/TRBV12-4; D gene: TRBD1; clone size: many; CDR3 protein: CASSGTGGSQPQHF; CDR3 DNA: TGTGCCAGCTCGGGGACAGGGGGTTCTCAGCCCCAGCATTTT
J gene: TRBJ2-7; V gene: TRBV5-6; D gene: NA; clone size: many; CDR3 protein: CASSLGREDYEQYF; CDR3 DNA: TGTGCCAGCAGCTTGGGCAGGGAGGACTACGAGCAGTACTTC
J gene: TRBJ2-5; V gene: TRBV6-5; D gene: NA; clone size: many; CDR3 protein: CASSYEGPYSETQYF; CDR3 DNA: TGTGCCAGCAGTTACGAAGGGCCCTACTCAGAGACCCAGTACTTC
J gene: TRBJ1-1; V gene: TRBV18; D gene: NA; clone size: few; CDR3 protein: CASSPRGGGPEAFF; CDR3 DNA: TGTGCCAGCTCACCACGGGGTGGTGGGCCCGAAGCTTTCTTT